A selection of T cell receptor beta chains follows, all from one sample in a study of shared clonotypes between healthy human individuals. Method: immunoSEQ multiplex PCR; TCRdb's copy keeps in-frame clones and lacks some. The table lists 1.5 million to 2.5 million clones, about 95% of them singletons, with 0.9% to 1.5% in the top ten. The sample consisted of naive CD8+ T cells sorted from blood. The receptors come from a man younger than 35 in good health. The CDR3 runs from the conserved cysteine through the conserved F or W. The D gene is left open where the match is weak. Where a row states a size, it is once, few, many or the class of an expanded clone; other rows omit it.

clone_size,v_call,j_call,d_call,cdr3_aa,cdr3_nt
.,TRBV19,TRBJ2-3,.,CASSVTDTQYF,TGTGCCAGTAGTGTCACAGATACGCAGTATTTT
.,TRBV4-1,TRBJ2-1,TRBD1,CASSQGDRVTYNEQFF,TGCGCCAGCAGCCAAGGAGACAGGGTAACCTACAATGAGCAGTTCTTC
.,TRBV28,TRBJ2-4,.,CASSLSGGWAKNIQYF,TGTGCCAGCAGTTTATCAGGGGGGTGGGCCAAAAACATTCAGTACTTC
.,TRBV6-6,TRBJ2-2,.,CASSIPGFGELFF,TGTGCCAGCAGTATCCCAGGGTTCGGGGAGCTGTTTTTT
.,TRBV4-1,TRBJ2-1,.,CASSQEWGPGSYNEQFF,TGCGCCAGCAGCCAAGAATGGGGTCCTGGATCCTACAATGAGCAGTTCTTC
.,TRBV4-1,TRBJ2-2,.,CASSQDNPSGELFF,TGCGCCAGCAGCCAAGATAACCCTTCCGGGGAGCTGTTTTTT
once,TRBV7-9,TRBJ1-1,TRBD1,CASSTSRGQGGTEAFF,TGTGCCAGCAGCACAAGCCGTGGACAGGGGGGAACTGAAGCTTTCTTT
.,TRBV10-3,TRBJ2-3,TRBD2,CATAALAGDGTDTQYF,TGTGCCACCGCGGCCCTAGCGGGAGACGGCACAGATACGCAGTATTTT
.,TRBV27,TRBJ1-2,TRBD1,CASSTAGTGNYGYTF,TGTGCCAGCAGTACAGCAGGGACAGGGAACTATGGCTACACCTTC
.,TRBV6-4,TRBJ1-1,.,CASSAEGWTEAFF,TGTGCCAGCAGTGCCGAGGGGTGGACTGAAGCTTTCTTT
.,TRBV2,TRBJ2-4,TRBD1,CASTNRGTKNIQYF,TGTGCCAGCACCAACAGGGGGACCAAAAACATTCAGTACTTC
few,TRBV7-9,TRBJ2-7,TRBD1,CASSSQWTGPYEQYF,TGTGCCAGCAGCTCCCAATGGACAGGGCCCTACGAGCAGTACTTC
.,TRBV30,TRBJ2-4,.,CAWRQSDLAKNIQYF,TGTGCCTGGCGACAGTCTGATTTAGCCAAAAACATTCAGTACTTC
.,TRBV7-9,TRBJ1-6,TRBD1,CASSKGQEENSPLHF,TGTGCCAGCAGCAAAGGACAGGAAGAAAATTCACCCCTCCACTTT
once,TRBV4-1,TRBJ2-5,TRBD1,CASSQAGSGTGEETQYF,TGCGCCAGCAGCCAAGCCGGGTCCGGGACAGGCGAAGAGACCCAGTACTTC
.,TRBV4-3,TRBJ2-7,.,CASSQGPGVDEQYF,TGCGCCAGCAGCCAAGGCCCAGGGGTCGACGAGCAGTACTTC
.,TRBV21-1,TRBJ1-2,.,CASSKESGAVKPMRGYTF,TGTGCCAGCAGCAAAGAGTCGGGAGCCGTAAAACCTATGCGGGGCTACACCTTC
.,TRBV13,TRBJ1-1,.,CASSLEGSGTEAFF,TGTGCCAGCAGCTTAGAAGGTAGCGGGACTGAAGCTTTCTTT
.,TRBV7-9,TRBJ2-7,.,CASIGVLSYEQYF,TGTGCCAGCATCGGGGTCCTTTCCTACGAGCAGTACTTC
.,TRBV4-3,TRBJ2-1,TRBD2,CASSQAVVRGSSYNEQFF,TGCGCCAGCAGCCAAGCGGTCGTGCGGGGGAGCTCCTACAATGAGCAGTTCTTC
.,TRBV19,TRBJ1-3,.,CASSMPPGGNTIYF,TGTGCCAGTAGTATGCCCCCGGGAGGAAACACCATATATTTT
.,TRBV6-6,TRBJ2-5,TRBD2,CASSSTSDQETQYF,TGTGCCAGCAGTTCGACTAGCGACCAAGAGACCCAGTACTTC
.,TRBV7-3,TRBJ2-3,TRBD2,CASSLEWSGGPGTDTQYF,TGTGCCAGCAGCTTAGAGTGGAGCGGGGGGCCGGGCACAGATACGCAGTATTTT
.,TRBV10-3,TRBJ2-3,TRBD2,CAISEATSGETDTQYF,TGTGCCATCAGTGAGGCCACTAGCGGGGAGACAGATACGCAGTATTTT
.,TRBV7-2,TRBJ2-1,TRBD2,CASSLAPGGNEQFF,TGTGCCAGCAGCTTAGCCCCGGGAGGAAATGAGCAGTTCTTC
.,TRBV27,TRBJ2-5,.,CASSLTDGLQETQYF,TGTGCCAGCAGCCTCACAGACGGACTGCAAGAGACCCAGTACTTC
.,TRBV11-2,TRBJ2-3,TRBD1,CASSLEARTGPPSGDTQYF,TGTGCCAGCAGCCTAGAGGCGAGGACAGGACCCCCTTCGGGGGATACGCAGTATTTT
.,TRBV7-2,TRBJ2-1,TRBD2,CASRPGLAGVTYNEQFF,TGTGCCAGCAGACCGGGACTAGCGGGAGTAACCTACAATGAGCAGTTCTTC
.,TRBV10-3,TRBJ2-7,.,CAIRADADEQYF,TGTGCCATCAGAGCGGACGCCGACGAGCAGTACTTC
.,TRBV5-4,TRBJ2-5,.,CASSDQETQYF,TGTGCCAGCAGCGATCAAGAGACCCAGTACTTC
.,TRBV7-9,TRBJ2-3,.,CASSPPGATDTQYF,TGTGCCAGCAGCCCTCCTGGGGCGACAGATACGCAGTATTTT
.,TRBV15,TRBJ2-6,.,CATRTGANVLTF,TGTGCCACCCGGACTGGGGCCAACGTCCTGACTTTC
.,TRBV15,TRBJ2-1,TRBD1,CATSRDFDRVDNEQFF,TGTGCCACCAGCAGAGATTTTGACAGGGTGGACAATGAGCAGTTCTTC
.,TRBV4-1,TRBJ1-4,TRBD1,CASSQILDREKLFF,TGCGCCAGCAGCCAAATCTTGGACAGGGAAAAACTGTTTTTT
.,TRBV7-9,TRBJ2-7,.,CASSTSRLGDSHEQYF,TGTGCCAGCAGCACATCGCGACTAGGAGATTCTCACGAGCAGTACTTC
.,TRBV19,TRBJ2-7,.,CASSIADTSYEQYF,TGTGCCAGTAGTATAGCTGACACCAGCTACGAGCAGTACTTC
.,TRBV27,TRBJ2-5,TRBD1,CASSLSPGTGKETQYF,TGTGCCAGCAGTCTATCTCCCGGGACAGGGAAGGAGACCCAGTACTTC
.,TRBV28,TRBJ1-2,.,CASSWRVRNYGYTF,TGTGCCAGCAGCTGGCGCGTAAGGAACTATGGCTACACCTTC
.,TRBV7-3,TRBJ1-1,TRBD1,CASSLTGGGTEAFF,TGTGCCAGCAGCTTAACAGGGGGCGGCACTGAAGCTTTCTTT
.,TRBV7-9,TRBJ2-7,.,CASSLGGRRDYEQYF,TGTGCCAGCAGCTTAGGGGGAAGGAGGGACTACGAGCAGTACTTC
.,TRBV5-8,TRBJ2-7,.,CASSLQDSYEQYF,TGTGCCAGCAGCTTACAGGACTCCTACGAGCAGTACTTC
.,TRBV9,TRBJ2-7,.,CASAWGDPSYEQYF,TGTGCCAGCGCGTGGGGTGACCCAAGCTACGAGCAGTACTTC
.,TRBV2,TRBJ2-3,.,CASSEWADGDTQYF,TGTGCCAGCAGTGAATGGGCAGATGGAGATACGCAGTATTTT
.,TRBV5-8,TRBJ1-2,TRBD1,CASSFHQGAYGYTF,TGTGCCAGCAGCTTTCATCAGGGGGCCTATGGCTACACCTTC
.,TRBV2,TRBJ2-7,TRBD2,CASSDIGGRVYEQYF,TGTGCCAGCAGTGACATAGGCGGGAGGGTGTACGAGCAGTACTTC
once,TRBV4-1,TRBJ2-7,TRBD1,CASSPGQGSYEQYF,TGCGCCAGCAGCCCAGGACAGGGGAGCTACGAGCAGTACTTC
.,TRBV29-1,TRBJ1-5,.,CSGKPVSQGGNQPQHF,TGCAGCGGAAAACCGGTCTCTCAGGGTGGAAATCAGCCCCAGCATTTT
.,TRBV6-1,TRBJ1-3,TRBD1,CATCRDRGSGNTIYF,TGTGCCACCTGCCGGGACAGGGGTTCTGGAAACACCATATATTTT